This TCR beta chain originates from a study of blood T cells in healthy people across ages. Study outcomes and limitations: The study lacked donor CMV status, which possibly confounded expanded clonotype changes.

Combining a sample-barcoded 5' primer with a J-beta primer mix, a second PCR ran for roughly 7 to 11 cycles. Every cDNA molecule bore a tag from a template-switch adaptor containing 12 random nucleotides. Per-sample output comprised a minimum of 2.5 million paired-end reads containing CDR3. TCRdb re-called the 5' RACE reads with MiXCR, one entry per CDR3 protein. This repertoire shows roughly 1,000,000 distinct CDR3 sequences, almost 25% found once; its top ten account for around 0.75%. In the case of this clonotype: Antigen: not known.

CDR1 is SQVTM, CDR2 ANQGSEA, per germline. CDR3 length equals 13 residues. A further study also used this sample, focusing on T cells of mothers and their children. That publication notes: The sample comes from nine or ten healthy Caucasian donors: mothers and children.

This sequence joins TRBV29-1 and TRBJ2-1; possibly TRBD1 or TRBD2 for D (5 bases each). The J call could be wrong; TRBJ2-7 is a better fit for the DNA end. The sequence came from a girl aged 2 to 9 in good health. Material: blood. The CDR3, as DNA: TGCAGCGCTCTAAGGCAGGGACCCTACGAGCAGTACTTC. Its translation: CSALRQGPYEQYF.